This entry features one T cell receptor beta chain sequence. Its matching antigen is unknown. The PCR used 60 Vbeta and 13 Jbeta primers. Authors' processing steps: Later, 80 million or so unique TCR beta chains were counted in an analysis, and some 11 million of them were shared. Clones were read by immunoSEQ multiplex PCR, and TCRdb kept only the in-frame ones, dropping some. V, J and clone size reflect that table, while D and trimming were determined from the DNA. The data show more than 110,000 clones, roughly two thirds seen once. This record comes from a study of cytomegalovirus exposure and HLA in healthy donors. Donors counted as nominally healthy when sampled, yet unrecorded immune exposures were likely. V was shortened by 9 bases and J by 2 bases, with 8 bases between the two germline ends. This CDR3 is built from 12 residues. Germline V lookup: CDR1 LNHDA, CDR2 SQIVND (reference sequence).

The study, taken as a whole, reports: Overall, about 160 TCR beta chains were annotated as cytomegalovirus-associated.

The chain joins TRBV19 to TRBJ2-1; TRBD2 might be the D (5 bases). This clonotype was obtained from a human donor in good health. Sequencing input: PBMCs. In DNA, the CDR3 is TGTGCCAGAACGACTACCTACAATGAGCAGTTCTTC. Translated, it gives CARTTTYNEQFF. Together with reference TRBV19 and TRBJ2-1, the CDR3 gives the full variable domain: DGGITQSPKYLFRKEGQNVTLSCEQNLNHDAMYWYRQDPGQGLRLIYYSQIVNDFQKGDIAEGYSVSREKKESFPLTVTSAQKNPTAFYLCARTTTYNEQFFGPGTRLTVL.